This T cell receptor (beta chain) was captured in a study of OX40 agonist ivuxolimab in advanced cancers. As for the study in general: Averaging about 60 years in age, with a range of roughly 23 to 85, the cohort was about 83% male. Three dose-escalation patients had partial responses: one with hepatocellular carcinoma and two with cutaneous melanoma.

Systemic immunosuppression or a history of autoimmune disease excluded patients. Findings and caveats of the study: There were, on average, more expanded clones in CD8+ T cells than in CD4+.

The CDR3 runs to 12 residues. Germline-derived CDR1 and CDR2 are SGHVS and FQNEAQ. Trimming took off 4 bases at V and 9 bases at J, with 9 bases between the two ends. This table comes from immunoSEQ multiplex PCR, and its TCRdb copy is limited to in-frame clones, with some not included. Of over 90,000 clones in the sample, about nine tenths were seen once. Worth noting for this clone: Its antigen is not identified.

The rearrangement links TRBV7-8 to TRBJ2-2; D is unclear. Here the sequenced sample was CD4+ or CD8+ T cells sorted from blood, taken in a trial of the OX40 agonist ivuxolimab. This TCR was sampled from an adult with an advanced solid tumor such as melanoma, head and neck, liver or kidney cancer. The CDR3 protein is CASSYKRRELFF. CDR3 DNA: TGTGCCAGCAGCTACAAAAGAAGGGAGCTGTTTTTT.